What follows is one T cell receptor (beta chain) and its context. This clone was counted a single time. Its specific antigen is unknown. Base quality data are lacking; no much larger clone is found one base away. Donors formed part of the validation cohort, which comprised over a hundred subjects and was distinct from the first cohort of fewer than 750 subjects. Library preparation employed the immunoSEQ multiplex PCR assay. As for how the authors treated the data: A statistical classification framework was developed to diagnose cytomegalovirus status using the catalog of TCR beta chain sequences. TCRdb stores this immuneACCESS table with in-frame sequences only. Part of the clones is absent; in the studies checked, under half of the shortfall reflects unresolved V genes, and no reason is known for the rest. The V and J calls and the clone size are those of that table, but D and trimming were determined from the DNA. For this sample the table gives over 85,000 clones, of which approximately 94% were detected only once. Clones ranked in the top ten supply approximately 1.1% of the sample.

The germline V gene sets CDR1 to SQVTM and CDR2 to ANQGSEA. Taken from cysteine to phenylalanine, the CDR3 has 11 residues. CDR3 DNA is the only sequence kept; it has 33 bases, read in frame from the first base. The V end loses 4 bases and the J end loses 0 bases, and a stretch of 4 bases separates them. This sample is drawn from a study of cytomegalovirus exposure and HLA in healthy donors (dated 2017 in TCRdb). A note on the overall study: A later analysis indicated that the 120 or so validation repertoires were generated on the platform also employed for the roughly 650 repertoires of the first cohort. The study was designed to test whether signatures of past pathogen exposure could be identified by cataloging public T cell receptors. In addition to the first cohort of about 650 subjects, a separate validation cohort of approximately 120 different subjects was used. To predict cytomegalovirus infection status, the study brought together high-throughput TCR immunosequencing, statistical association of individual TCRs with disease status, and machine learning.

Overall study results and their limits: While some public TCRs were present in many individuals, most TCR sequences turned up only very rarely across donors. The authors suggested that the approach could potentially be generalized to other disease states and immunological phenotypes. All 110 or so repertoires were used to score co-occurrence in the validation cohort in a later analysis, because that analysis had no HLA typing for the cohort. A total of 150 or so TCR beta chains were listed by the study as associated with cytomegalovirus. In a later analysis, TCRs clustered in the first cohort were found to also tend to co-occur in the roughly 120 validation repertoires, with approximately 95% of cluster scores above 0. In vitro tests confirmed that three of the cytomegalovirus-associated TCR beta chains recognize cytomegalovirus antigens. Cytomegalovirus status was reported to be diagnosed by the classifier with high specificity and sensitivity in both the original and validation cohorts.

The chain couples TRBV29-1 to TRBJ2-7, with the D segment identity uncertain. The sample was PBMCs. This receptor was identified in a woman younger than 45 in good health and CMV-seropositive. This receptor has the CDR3 CSVAVSYEQYF. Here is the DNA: TGCAGCGTTGCGGTCTCCTACGAGCAGTACTTC.